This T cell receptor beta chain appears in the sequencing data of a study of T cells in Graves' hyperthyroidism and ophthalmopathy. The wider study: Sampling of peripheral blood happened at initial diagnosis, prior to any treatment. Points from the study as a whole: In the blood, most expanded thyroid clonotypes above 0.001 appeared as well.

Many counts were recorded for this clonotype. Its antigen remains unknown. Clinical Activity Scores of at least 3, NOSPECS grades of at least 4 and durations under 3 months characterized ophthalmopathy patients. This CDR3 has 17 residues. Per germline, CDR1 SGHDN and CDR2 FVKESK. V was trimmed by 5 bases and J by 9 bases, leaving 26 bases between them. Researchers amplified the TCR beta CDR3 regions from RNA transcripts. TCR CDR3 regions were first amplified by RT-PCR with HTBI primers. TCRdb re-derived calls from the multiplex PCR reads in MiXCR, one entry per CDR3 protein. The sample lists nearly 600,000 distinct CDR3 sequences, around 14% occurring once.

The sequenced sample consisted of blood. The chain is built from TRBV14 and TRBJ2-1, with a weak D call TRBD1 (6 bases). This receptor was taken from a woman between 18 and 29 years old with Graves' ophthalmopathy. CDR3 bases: TGTGCCAGCAGCTCAAAGACCGGGACACCTCAAATGGGTGAGCAGTTCTTC. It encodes CASSSKTGTPQMGEQFF. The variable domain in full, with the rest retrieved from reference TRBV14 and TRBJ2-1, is EAGVTQFPSHSVIEKGQTVTLRCDPISGHDNLYWYRRVMGKEIKFLLHFVKESKQDESGMPNNRFLAERTGGTYSTLKVQPAELEDSGVYFCASSSKTGTPQMGEQFFGPGTRLTVL.